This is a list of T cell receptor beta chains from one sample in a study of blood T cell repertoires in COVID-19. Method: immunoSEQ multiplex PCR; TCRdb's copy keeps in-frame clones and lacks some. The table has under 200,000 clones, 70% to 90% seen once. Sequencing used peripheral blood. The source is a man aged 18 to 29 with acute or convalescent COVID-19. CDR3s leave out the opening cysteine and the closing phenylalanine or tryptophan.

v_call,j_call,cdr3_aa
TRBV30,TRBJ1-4,AWSYSNEKLF
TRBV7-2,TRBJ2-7,ASSLVGQGHEQY
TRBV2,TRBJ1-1,ASRQGQNTEAF
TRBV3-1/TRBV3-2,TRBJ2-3,ASSKKRLAGGVTDTQY
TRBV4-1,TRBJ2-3,ASSQRGGADTQY
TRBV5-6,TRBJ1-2,ASSSTDRGRGYT
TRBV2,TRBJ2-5,ASSEFAGGQETQY
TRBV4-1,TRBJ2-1,ASSQGRTGGYNEQF
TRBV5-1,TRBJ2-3,ASSLAAGGSTDTQY
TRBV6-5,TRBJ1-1,ASSPDRGTTEAF
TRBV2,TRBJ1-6,ASSAAGNNSPLH
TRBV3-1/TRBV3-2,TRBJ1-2,ASSRSQGAGYGYT
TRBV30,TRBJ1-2,ASPGQGANYGYT
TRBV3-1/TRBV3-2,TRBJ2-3,ASSQLTGGLDTQY
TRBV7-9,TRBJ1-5,ASSTYFTGTGRRGPQH
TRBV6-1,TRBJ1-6,ASSEWDRESPLH
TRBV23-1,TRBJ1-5,ASSPPGPTNQPQH
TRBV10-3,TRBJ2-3,AISEPSGGADTQY
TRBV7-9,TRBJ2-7,ASSSSNYEQY
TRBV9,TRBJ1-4,ASSRDRVNEKLF
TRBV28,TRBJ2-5,ASSPRDSKGGSQY
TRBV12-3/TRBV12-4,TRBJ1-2,ASSLGYRYGYT
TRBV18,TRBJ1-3,ASSRQTNTIY
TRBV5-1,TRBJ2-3,ASGRQAVSTDTQY
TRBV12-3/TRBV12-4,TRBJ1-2,ASLGSGYGYT
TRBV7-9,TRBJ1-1,ASSLVGTAMNTEAF
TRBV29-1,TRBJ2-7,SVVYSYEQY
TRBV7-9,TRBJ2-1,ASSLGTSAYNEQF
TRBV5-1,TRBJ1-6,ASSQSPLRQGYNSPLH
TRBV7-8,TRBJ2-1,ASSLQLSSYNEQF
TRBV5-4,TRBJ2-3,ASSLSGSREDTQY
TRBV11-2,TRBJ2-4,ASSLFAAKNIQY
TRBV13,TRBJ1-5,ASSFHGQGNQPQH
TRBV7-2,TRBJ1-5,ASSRGGDRGSNQPQH
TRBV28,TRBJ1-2,ASTVRGLYGYT
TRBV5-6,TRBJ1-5,ASSDNRGGQPQH
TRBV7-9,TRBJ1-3,ASLVSSGNTIY
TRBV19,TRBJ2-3,ASSIAGGRGADTQY
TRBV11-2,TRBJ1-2,ASSSLAGNYGYT
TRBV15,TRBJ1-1,ATSRRQGTTEAF